This T cell receptor (beta chain) was retrieved from a study of somatic mutations in cytotoxic T cells in rheumatoid arthritis (TCRdb year 2017). For the wider study: Right after diagnosis and prior to the start of any treatment, approximately 30 ml EDTA of peripheral blood was drawn from patients. Some T-cell populations stained with V beta antibodies were sorted by flow on a FACSAria II or Sony SH800 to nearly 100% purity, with sorted V beta1+ cells additionally subjected to TCRB sequencing. In newly diagnosed rheumatoid arthritis without treatment, the study examined if expanded CD8+ T-cell clones harbor somatic mutations, relying on TCRB deep sequencing to characterize clonality. A total of more than 55 rheumatoid arthritis patients and 15 to 25 healthy controls underwent TCRB deep sequencing. Patients and controls did not essentially differ in median age, which was nearly identical between the groups.

In regard to this clone: Its recognized antigen is unknown. Base qualities were left out, and no much larger clone turns up one base away.

TCRB CDR3 sequencing used the immunoSEQ assay on genomic DNA. Processing in the source paper ran as follows. Only a few patient CD8+ clones larger than 1% matched published virus-specific TCRB sequences when compared against them. Only productive TCRB rearrangements were included in the analyses. Clonality was expressed as a Shannon entropy-based productive clonality index, with each clone defined by a unique TCRB CDR3 sequence. Repertoire overlap between two samples was calculated from the template counts of each clone relative to total templates per sample. Flow cytometry-measured V-gene usage correlated with V-gene usage from TCRB sequencing, with a Spearman r of 0.61. The table was pulled from immuneACCESS by TCRdb, which kept in-frame rearrangements only. Such tables lose some clones; where checked, under half of the loss comes from unresolved V genes, and the rest has no known cause. V, J and clone size are those of that table, while D and trimming were read from the DNA. Here the sample has around 19,000 clones; around 86% occur a single time. Clones ranked in the top ten supply under 15% of the sample.

Inclusive of the bounding cysteine and phenylalanine, the CDR3 is 15 residues long. The kept DNA is CDR3 alone, 45 bases in frame from the first base. Relative to germline, V is 0 bases shorter and J is 0 bases shorter, with 8 bases between their ends. The germline V gene specifies MNHEY as CDR1 and SVGAGI as CDR2. The full study reports these points: The antigen targets of the expanded CD8+ clones were unknown, and absence from virus-specific databases did not rule out viral specificity. In about an eighth of the roughly 60 patients the largest CD8+ clone exceeded 20% of CD8+ cells, and several identical CD8+ TCRB sequences were shared between blood and synovial fluid. The slight TRBV07 underrepresentation in patients was not adjusted for multiple comparisons. In patients, CD8+ clonality rose with age (Spearman r ~ 0.52), which was not the case in healthy controls. CD8+ T-cell clonality did not differ significantly between rheumatoid arthritis patients and age-matched healthy controls.

Flow cytometry confirmed the purity of CD4+ and CD8+ cells that had been isolated by positive magnetic bead selection on an AutoMACS. Clonal expansions were first screened by flow cytometry with a TCR V beta antibody panel, then characterized by TCRB deep sequencing of sorted CD8+ fractions. Peripheral blood mononuclear cells were isolated by Ficoll-Paque PLUS density gradient separation. DNA from CD4-enriched, CD8-enriched or PBMC samples was extracted using Nucleospin Tissue or Tissue XS kits and then quantified on a Qubit 2.0 fluorometer. The chain uses TRBV6-5 and TRBJ1-1; the D gene lacks a confident call. The specimen was CD8+ T cells sorted from blood. This TCR came from an adult with rheumatoid arthritis. The CDR3 protein is CASSYSSSMNTEAFF. The DNA sequence is as follows: TGTGCCAGCAGTTACTCTTCCAGTATGAACACTGAAGCTTTCTTT.